This entry concerns a single T cell receptor (beta chain). The target antigen is unknown. These data originate in a study of Graves' ophthalmopathy and Graves' hyperthyroidism. Study observations and caveats: The authors also found most expanded thyroid clonotypes above 0.001 frequency in blood. Ophthalmopathy versus stable hyperthyroidism: 13-signature model gave around 85% sensitivity, 81.08% specificity.

The sequenced template was RNA, covering the TCR beta CDR3 region. HTBI primers were employed in first-round RT-PCR, then a second-round multiplex PCR followed. TCRdb independently ran MiXCR on the multiplex PCR reads; one entry per CDR3 protein. The data hold 40,000 to 45,000 distinct CDR3 sequences, with more than 45% observed a single time. The V end was cut by 3 bases, the J end by 0 bases, with 8 bases between. This CDR3 has 13 amino acids. Germline V CDR1 and CDR2: DFQATT, SNEGSKA (reference sequence). Under 3 months in duration, the ophthalmopathy in affected donors had moderate-to-severe activity, CAS ≥3 and NOSPECS ≥4. Fresh peripheral blood (approximately 10 ml) yielded the PBMCs.

Sequences were obtained from peripheral blood. V and J are TRBV20-1 and TRBJ1-2; D unresolved. The sequence was obtained from an adult man with Graves' ophthalmopathy. The CDR3 sequence is CSASELTNYGYTF. The CDR3 DNA reads as TGCAGTGCTAGCGAGCTAACTAACTATGGCTACACCTTC.